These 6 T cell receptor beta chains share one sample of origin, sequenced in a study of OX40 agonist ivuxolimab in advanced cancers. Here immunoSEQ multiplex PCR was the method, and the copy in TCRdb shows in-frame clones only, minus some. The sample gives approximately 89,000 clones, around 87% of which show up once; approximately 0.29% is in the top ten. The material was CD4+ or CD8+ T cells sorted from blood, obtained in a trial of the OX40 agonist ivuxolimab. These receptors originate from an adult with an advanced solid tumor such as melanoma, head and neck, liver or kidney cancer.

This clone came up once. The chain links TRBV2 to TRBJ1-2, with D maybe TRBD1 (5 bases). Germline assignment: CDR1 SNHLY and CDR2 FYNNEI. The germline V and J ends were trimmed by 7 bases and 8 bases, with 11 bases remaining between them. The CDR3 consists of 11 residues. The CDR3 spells CASNRQKGYTF. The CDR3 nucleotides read TGTGCCAGCAACAGACAGAAGGGCTACACCTTC.

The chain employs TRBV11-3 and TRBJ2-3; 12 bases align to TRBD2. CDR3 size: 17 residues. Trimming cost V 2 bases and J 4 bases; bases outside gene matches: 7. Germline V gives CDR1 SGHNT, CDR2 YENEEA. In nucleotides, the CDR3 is TGTGCCAGCAGCTTACTCGCTAGCGGGGGGGCCGCAGATACGCAGTATTTT. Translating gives CASSLLASGGAADTQYF. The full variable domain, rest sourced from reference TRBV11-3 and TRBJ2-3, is EAGVVQSPRYKIIEKKQPVAFWCNPISGHNTLYWYLQNLGQGPELLIRYENEEAVDDSQLPKDRFSAERLKGVDSTLKIQPAELGDSAVYLCASSLLASGGAADTQYFGPGTRLTVL.

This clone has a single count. The CDR3 DNA reads TGTGCCAGCAGCTTAGAGGTCAGGGCGGGGGGGCCACCCTACGAGCAGTACTTC. Its translation: CASSLEVRAGGPPYEQYF. V and J are TRBV7-2 and TRBJ2-7; 9 bases are a match to TRBD2. V lost 1 base, J lost 2 bases, and 12 bases stayed unmatched. Germline V CDR1 and CDR2: SGHTA, FQGNSA. The CDR3 runs 18 residues.

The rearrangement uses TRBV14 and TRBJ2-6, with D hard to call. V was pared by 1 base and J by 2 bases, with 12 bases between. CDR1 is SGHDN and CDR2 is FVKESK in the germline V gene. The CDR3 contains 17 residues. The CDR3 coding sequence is TGTGCCAGCAGCCAAGGGGCAGGTTTGACTGGGGCCAACGTCCTGACTTTC. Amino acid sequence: CASSQGAGLTGANVLTF.

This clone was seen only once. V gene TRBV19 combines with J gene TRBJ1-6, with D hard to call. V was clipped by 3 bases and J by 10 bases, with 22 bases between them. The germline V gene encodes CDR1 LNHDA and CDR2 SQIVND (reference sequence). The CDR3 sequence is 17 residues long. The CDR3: CASSIDQVGRLGSPLHF. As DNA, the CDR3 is TGTGCCAGTAGTATTGATCAGGTAGGGCGCTTAGGATCACCCCTCCACTTT.

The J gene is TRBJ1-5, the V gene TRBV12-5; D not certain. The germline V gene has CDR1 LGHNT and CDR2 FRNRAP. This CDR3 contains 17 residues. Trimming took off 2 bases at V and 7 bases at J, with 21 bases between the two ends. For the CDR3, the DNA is TGTGCTAGTGGTTTGCCCCCAACAGCCCCGAGGGCCCAGCCCCAGCATTTT. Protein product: CASGLPPTAPRAQPQHF.